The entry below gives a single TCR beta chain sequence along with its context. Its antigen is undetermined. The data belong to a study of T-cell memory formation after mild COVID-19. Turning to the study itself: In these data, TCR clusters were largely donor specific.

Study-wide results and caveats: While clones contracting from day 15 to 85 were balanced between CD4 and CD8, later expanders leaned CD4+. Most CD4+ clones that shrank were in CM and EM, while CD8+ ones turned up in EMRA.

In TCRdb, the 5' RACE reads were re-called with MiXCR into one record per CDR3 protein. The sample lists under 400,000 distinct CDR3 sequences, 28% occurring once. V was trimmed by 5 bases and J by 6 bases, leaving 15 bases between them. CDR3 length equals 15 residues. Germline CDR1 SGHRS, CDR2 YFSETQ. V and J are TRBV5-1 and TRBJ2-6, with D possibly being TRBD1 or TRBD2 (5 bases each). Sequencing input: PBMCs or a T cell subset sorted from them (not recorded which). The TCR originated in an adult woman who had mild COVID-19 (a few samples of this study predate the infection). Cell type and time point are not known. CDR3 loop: CASRDGTGEANVLTF. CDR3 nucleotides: TGCGCCAGCAGGGATGGGACCGGTGAGGCCAACGTCCTGACTTTC.